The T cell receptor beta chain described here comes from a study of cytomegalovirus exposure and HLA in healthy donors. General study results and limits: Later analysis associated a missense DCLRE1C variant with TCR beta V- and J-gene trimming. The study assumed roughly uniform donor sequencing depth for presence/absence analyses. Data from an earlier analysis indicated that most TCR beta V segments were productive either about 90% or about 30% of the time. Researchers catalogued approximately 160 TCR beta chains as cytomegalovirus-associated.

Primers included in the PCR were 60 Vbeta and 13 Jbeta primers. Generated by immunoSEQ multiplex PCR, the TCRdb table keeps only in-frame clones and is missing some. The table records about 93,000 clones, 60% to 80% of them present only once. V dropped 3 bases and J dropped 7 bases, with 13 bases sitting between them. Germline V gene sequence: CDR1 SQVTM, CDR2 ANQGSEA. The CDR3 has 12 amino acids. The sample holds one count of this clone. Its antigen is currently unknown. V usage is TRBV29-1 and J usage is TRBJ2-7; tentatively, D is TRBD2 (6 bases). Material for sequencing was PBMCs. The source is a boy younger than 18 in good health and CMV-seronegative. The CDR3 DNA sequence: TGCAGCGTTGATCAGGGTGGAGGGGAGCAGTACTTC. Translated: CSVDQGGGEQYF.